Listed here are 20 T cell receptor beta chains from one sample, sequenced in a study of blood T cell repertoires in COVID-19 (dated by TCRdb to the early 2020s). The library was obtained by the immunoSEQ multiplex PCR assay. Imported from immuneACCESS, the table was reduced by TCRdb to in-frame sequences with V and J called. These copies leave out some clones; in studies compared against another copy, an unresolved V gene accounts for under half, and the cause of the remainder is not known. The table for this sample lists 100,000 to 150,000 clones; roughly nine tenths of them were counted only once. In total, the top ten clones hold more than 9.5% of the sample. Input material: peripheral blood. The receptor source for this set is a woman in her 70s with COVID-19, enrolled during active disease.

The chain joins TRBV18 to TRBJ2-3, with D possibly being TRBD2 (5 bases). CDR1 KGHSH and CDR2 LQKENI come from the germline V gene. V was clipped by 3 bases and J by 6 bases, with 7 bases between them. The CDR3 contains 12 residues. This CDR3 is CASSPRGDTQYF. CDR3 DNA: TGTGCCAGCTCACCCCGGGGTGATACGCAGTATTTT. Full variable domain (missing parts from reference TRBV18 and TRBJ2-3): NAGVMQNPRHLVRRRGQEARLRCSPMKGHSHVYWYRQLPEEGLKFMVYLQKENIIDESGMPKERFSAEFPKEGPSILRIQQVVRGDSAAYFCASSPRGDTQYFGPGTRLTVL.

The table lists this clone with a few counts. The genes are TRBV2 and TRBJ1-5, with unresolved D. The CDR3 is 13 amino acids. V was shortened by 5 bases and J by 4 bases, with 9 bases between the two germline ends. Germline CDR1 is SNHLY and CDR2 is FYNNEI. CDR3 protein: CASSREVNQPQHF. The CDR3 DNA sequence: TGTGCCAGCAGTCGGGAGGTTAATCAGCCCCAGCATTTT.

The rearrangement uses TRBV3-1 (or the pseudogene TRBV3-2) and TRBJ1-1; tentatively, D is TRBD1 (5 bases). V was pared by 0 bases and J by 4 bases, with 9 bases between. The CDR3 contains 14 residues. From germline, CDR1 is LGHDT and CDR2 YNNKEL (reference sequence). The CDR3 coding sequence is TGTGCCAGCAGCCAAGAAGGCAGGGCCACTGAAGCTTTCTTT. This codes for CASSQEGRATEAFF.

The rearrangement links TRBV7-2 to TRBJ1-1; 7 bases fit TRBD1. CDR1 SGHTA and CDR2 FQGNSA come from the germline V gene. The CDR3 sequence is 14 residues long. V shed 5 bases, J shed 4 bases, and the junction held 7 bases outside the gene matches. The CDR3 coding sequence is TGTGCCAGCAGCCTCGACAGGGTCGGCACTGAAGCTTTCTTT. Protein product: CASSLDRVGTEAFF. The full variable domain, its missing parts supplied by reference TRBV7-2 and TRBJ1-1, is GAGVSQSPSNKVTEKGKDVELRCDPISGHTALYWYRQSLGQGLEFLIYFQGNSAPDKSGLPSDRFSAERTGGSVSTLTIQRTQQEDSAVYLCASSLDRVGTEAFFGQGTRLTVV.

The chain is built from TRBV5-6 and TRBJ2-3; TRBD2 aligns across 12 bases. This CDR3 comprises 16 residues. Per germline, CDR1 SGHDT and CDR2 YYEEEE. V was pared by 4 bases and J by 0 bases, with 3 bases of the junction left unmatched. This chain's CDR3 is CASSIGLAGSTDTQYF. CDR3 DNA sequence: TGTGCCAGCAGCATCGGACTAGCGGGAAGCACAGATACGCAGTATTTT.

The chain employs TRBV12-5 and TRBJ2-2; 7 bases match TRBD2. This CDR3 region has 20 residues. J lost 2 bases, V lost 0 bases, and 15 bases had no gene match. Germline loops: CDR1 LGHNT, CDR2 FRNRAP. The CDR3 coding sequence is TGTGCTAGTGGTTTGGTACGAAGATGGGGGGGAGGTCCCAACACCGGGGAGCTGTTTTTT. It encodes CASGLVRRWGGGPNTGELFF. Full variable domain (outside the CDR3, taken from reference TRBV12-5 and TRBJ2-2): DARVTQTPRHKVTEMGQEVTMRCQPILGHNTVFWYRQTMMQGLELLAYFRNRAPLDDSGMPKDRFSAEMPDATLATLKIQPSEPRDSAVYFCASGLVRRWGGGPNTGELFFGEGSRLTVL.

The chain links TRBV3-1 (or the pseudogene TRBV3-2) to TRBJ1-3; unclear D gene. V shed 4 bases and J shed 0 bases, with 4 bases lying between them. CDR1 and CDR2 (germline): LGHDT, YNNKEL (reference sequence). CDR3 size: 13 residues. The DNA for the CDR3 is TGTGCCAGCAGCCGGAGCTCTGGAAACACCATATATTTT. It codes for CASSRSSGNTIYF.

Only one count was recorded for this clone. The chain employs TRBV6-6 and TRBJ1-1; no definite D call. Germline V gene sequence: CDR1 MNHNY, CDR2 SVGAGI (reference sequence). V lost 6 bases, J lost 6 bases, and 14 bases lay in between. The CDR3 is made up of 13 amino acids. DNA for the CDR3: TGTGCCAGCAGCGGAGACTCCCAACCTGAAGCTTTCTTT. Its protein product is CASSGDSQPEAFF.

The chain recombines TRBV7-6 with TRBJ2-3, with 8 bases fitting TRBD2. The germline V gene encodes CDR1 SGHVS and CDR2 FNYEAQ. The V gene end was trimmed by 1 base and the J gene end by 0 bases; junction bases not matched to a gene: 3. The CDR3 is 16 residues long. The CDR3 DNA reads TGTGCCAGCAGCTTAGGGGGCGGGGGGAGCACAGATACGCAGTATTTT. It codes for CASSLGGGGSTDTQYF.

The V and J genes are TRBV5-4 and TRBJ1-1, with a possible D match to TRBD1 (6 bases). Trimming removed 5 bases from V and 5 bases from J, with 16 bases in between. The CDR3 spans 14 residues. Germline-derived CDR1 and CDR2 are SGHNT and YYREEE (reference sequence). CDR3 nucleotides: TGTGCCAGCAGACCTCCCGGGGGGCGGACTGAAGCTTTCTTT. Amino acid sequence: CASRPPGGRTEAFF.

The V call is TRBV27, the J call TRBJ1-2, with TRBD1 identical over 9 bases. Germline V gene lookup returns CDR1 MNHEY and CDR2 SMNVEV (reference sequence). The CDR3 length is 15 residues. Losses at the gene ends were 10 bases for V and 6 bases for J; bases not matched to a gene: 15. In nucleotides, the CDR3 is TGTGCCACTTCTCATACAGGGGGCCCTACCCATGGCTACACCTTC. It specifies CATSHTGGPTHGYTF.

J is TRBJ2-1 and V is TRBV11-2; D perhaps matches TRBD2 (6 bases). The V and J ends lost 5 bases and 2 bases respectively, with 19 bases between them. The germline gives CDR1 SGHAT, CDR2 FQNNGV. The CDR3 totals 17 residues. CDR3 region: CASSPSPGLKPYNEQFF. CDR3 DNA sequence: TGTGCCAGCAGCCCGAGCCCCGGACTAAAGCCCTACAATGAGCAGTTCTTC.

CDR3 protein: CASSIRTHDEQFF. CDR3 DNA: TGTGCCAGTAGTATAAGGACTCACGATGAGCAGTTCTTC. The chain uses TRBV19 and TRBJ2-1; weak D call: TRBD2 (5 bases). CDR3 length: 13 residues. Trimming stripped 2 bases from V and 8 bases from J, with 10 bases between. Germline assignment: CDR1 LNHDA and CDR2 SQIVND (reference sequence).

The chain couples TRBV6-2 or TRBV6-3 to TRBJ1-1, with TRBD1 identical over 7 bases. The germline V gene encodes CDR1 MNHEY and CDR2 SVGEGT. V lost 5 bases, J lost 6 bases, and 6 bases stayed unmatched. CDR3 length: 13 amino acids. The CDR3 loop reads CASSRLRGSEAFF. Written as DNA, the CDR3 is TGTGCCAGCAGTCGCCTCAGGGGGTCTGAAGCTTTCTTT.

The genes are TRBV5-1 and TRBJ2-7, with 8 bases fitting TRBD1. Unmatched junction bases numbered 5, after V lost 1 base and J lost 2 bases. Germline CDR1 SGHRS, CDR2 YFSETQ. The CDR3 runs 15 residues. In DNA, the CDR3 is TGCGCCAGCAGCTTGACCGGGACAGGCCCCTACGAGCAGTACTTC. The encoded protein is CASSLTGTGPYEQYF.

The rearrangement links TRBV3-1 (or the pseudogene TRBV3-2) to TRBJ1-1; 7 bases match TRBD1. This CDR3 region has 14 residues. The trim removed 2 bases at V and 4 bases at J, leaving 4 bases unmatched. Germline CDR1 LGHDT, CDR2 YNNKEL (reference sequence). The CDR3 nucleotides are TGTGCCAGCAGCCAAACAGGGACAGCCACTGAAGCTTTCTTT. This gives the protein CASSQTGTATEAFF.

About this clone itself: This sample includes further DNA sequences coding for the same CDR3. V and J are TRBV28 and TRBJ1-5; no clear D gene. The germline V and J ends were trimmed by 3 bases and 3 bases, with 9 bases remaining between them. CDR3 length equals 14 residues. The germline V gene has CDR1 MDHEN and CDR2 SYDVKM. CDR3 sequence (DNA): TGTGCCAGCAGTTTGGGCCAATCCAATCAGCCCCAGCATTTT. It yields the protein CASSLGQSNQPQHF.

This clone was observed a few times. This same CDR3 is encoded by further DNA sequences in the sample. CDR3 bases: TGTGCCAGCAGAGAGGGGACAAACACTGAAGCTTTCTTT. This encodes CASREGTNTEAFF. V usage is TRBV6-5 and J usage is TRBJ1-1, with a weak D call TRBD1 (6 bases). V lost 6 bases to trimming and J lost 2 bases, with 10 bases between them. CDR1 and CDR2 (germline): MNHEY, SVGAGI. The CDR3 sequence is 13 residues long.

V usage is TRBV5-6 and J usage is TRBJ1-2, with a weak D call TRBD1 (5 bases). Germline CDR1 and CDR2: SGHDT and YYEEEE. This CDR3 has 16 residues. Trimming stripped 4 bases from V and 8 bases from J, with 24 bases between. Here the CDR3 DNA reads TGTGCCAGCAGCCTGCGTGGTGGGGGGTCGGTTAAAGGCTACACCTTC. Its protein is CASSLRGGGSVKGYTF.

In its sample, this clone was seen once. The rearrangement joins TRBV24-1 to TRBJ1-5; 9 bases are shared with TRBD1. CDR1 is KGHDR, CDR2 SFDVKD, per germline. The CDR3 loop spans 18 amino acids. V was clipped by 6 bases and J by 6 bases; unmatched bases: 17. CDR3 in DNA: TGTGCCACCAGTATTATCGAGGTGGGACAGGGACGGTGTCAGCCCCAGCATTTT. Translation: CATSIIEVGQGRCQPQHF.